Included here is one T cell receptor beta chain sequence, with context. These data belong to a study of blood T cell repertoires in COVID-19. At the level of the study: Sample material is recorded as cDNA or gDNA derived from T cells, B-cell-depleted T cells, or PBMCs.

Trimming removed 4 bases from V and 5 bases from J; junction bases left unmatched: 9. The CDR3 has 15 amino acids. Per germline, CDR1 LGHDT and CDR2 YNNKEL (reference sequence). Data came from immunoSEQ multiplex PCR; TCRdb stores just in-frame clones and leaves some out. The table shows 650,000 to 800,000 clones, with around 89% occurring only once. This receptor was obtained from a woman aged 18-29 years with acute or convalescent COVID-19. Specimen: peripheral blood. This rearrangement joins TRBV3-1 (or the pseudogene TRBV3-2) to TRBJ1-2; 8 positions agree with TRBD1. CDR3 sequence (DNA): TGTGCCAGCAGCCGGACTGGACAGGGCAATTATGGCTACACCTTC. Its translation is CASSRTGQGNYGYTF.